These T cell receptor beta chains were read from a single sample in a study of blood T cell repertoires in COVID-19. Assay: immunoSEQ multiplex PCR; the TCRdb copy retains only in-frame clones and omits some. The data hold 69,000 or so clones, with around 90% observed a single time. The sample taken for sequencing was peripheral blood. These receptors were collected from a man in his fifties or sixties with acute or convalescent COVID-19. The CDR3 runs from the conserved cysteine through the conserved F or W. Fields, in order: J gene, clone size, D gene, V gene, CDR3 DNA, CDR3 protein. D genes are given only for firm matches. Expanded clones get a size class; other rows say once, few or many, or leave the size out.

j_gene: TRBJ1-1
abundance: .
d_gene: .
v_gene: TRBV4-1
CDR3nt: TGCGCCAGCAGTCAGGACAGTCCGAACACTGAAGCTTTCTTT
CDR3aa: CASSQDSPNTEAFF

j_gene: TRBJ2-1
abundance: .
d_gene: .
v_gene: TRBV27
CDR3nt: TGTGCCAGCAGGGAAACGGGAGTGTACAATGAGCAGTTCTTC
CDR3aa: CASRETGVYNEQFF

j_gene: TRBJ2-2
abundance: once
d_gene: .
v_gene: TRBV7-2
CDR3nt: TGTGCCAGCAGCTTAGAACATAACACCGGGGAGCTGTTTTTT
CDR3aa: CASSLEHNTGELFF

j_gene: TRBJ2-7
abundance: .
d_gene: TRBD1
v_gene: TRBV7-6
CDR3nt: TGTGCCAGCAGCGCATGGACAGGGCTTGACGAGCAGTACTTC
CDR3aa: CASSAWTGLDEQYF

j_gene: TRBJ1-4
abundance: few
d_gene: .
v_gene: TRBV3-1/TRBV3-2
CDR3nt: TGTGCCAGCAGCCAAGGACAGCGTGCAACTAATGAAAAACTGTTTTTT
CDR3aa: CASSQGQRATNEKLFF

j_gene: TRBJ2-5
abundance: .
d_gene: .
v_gene: TRBV3-1/TRBV3-2
CDR3nt: TGTGCCAGCAGCCTAGGTGGAGGAAGAGAGACCCAGTACTTC
CDR3aa: CASSLGGGRETQYF

j_gene: TRBJ2-1
abundance: once
d_gene: TRBD1
v_gene: TRBV12-5
CDR3nt: TGTGCTAGTGGTCTGGGACAGGGGCTCTACAATGAGCAGTTCTTC
CDR3aa: CASGLGQGLYNEQFF

j_gene: TRBJ2-5
abundance: .
d_gene: .
v_gene: TRBV6-5
CDR3nt: TGTGCCAGCAGTTACGGTGGAGGGGAGACCCAGTACTTC
CDR3aa: CASSYGGGETQYF

j_gene: TRBJ1-1
abundance: .
d_gene: .
v_gene: TRBV6-5
CDR3nt: TGTGCCAGCAGGGGCAGTCTGAACACTGAAGCTTTCTTT
CDR3aa: CASRGSLNTEAFF

j_gene: TRBJ2-1
abundance: .
d_gene: TRBD2
v_gene: TRBV7-2
CDR3nt: TGTGCCAGCAGCTCCACTAGCGGGAGGGCGGGGAATGAGCAGTTCTTC
CDR3aa: CASSSTSGRAGNEQFF

j_gene: TRBJ1-3
abundance: once
d_gene: TRBD1
v_gene: TRBV11-2
CDR3nt: TGTGCCAGCAGCTTAAAGACGGGACAGGGGGCGGGAAACACCATATATTTT
CDR3aa: CASSLKTGQGAGNTIYF

j_gene: TRBJ2-1
abundance: .
d_gene: TRBD1
v_gene: TRBV27
CDR3nt: TGTGCCAGCAGTTTCCCTACCGGGACAGGGCTTAACAATGAGCAGTTCTTC
CDR3aa: CASSFPTGTGLNNEQFF

j_gene: TRBJ1-1
abundance: .
d_gene: TRBD1
v_gene: TRBV12-5
CDR3nt: TGTGCTAGTGGTTATGGAAGGGGGCTGAACACTGAAGCTTTCTTT
CDR3aa: CASGYGRGLNTEAFF

j_gene: TRBJ2-7
abundance: few
d_gene: TRBD1
v_gene: TRBV28
CDR3nt: TGTGCCAGCAGTTCAGGGGGTCAGTACGAGCAGTACTTC
CDR3aa: CASSSGGQYEQYF

j_gene: TRBJ2-1
abundance: .
d_gene: TRBD2
v_gene: TRBV11-2
CDR3nt: TGTGCCAGCAGCTTGGGGCACGGGGGGGCTTTGTATGAGCAGTTCTTC
CDR3aa: CASSLGHGGALYEQFF

j_gene: TRBJ1-1
abundance: once
d_gene: .
v_gene: TRBV19
CDR3nt: TGTGCCTGCCGCGACTGGGGGCTCACTGAAGCTTTCTTT
CDR3aa: CACRDWGLTEAFF

j_gene: TRBJ2-4
abundance: .
d_gene: .
v_gene: TRBV5-1
CDR3nt: TGCGCCAGCAGCTGGGGACTAGCCAAAAACATTCAGTACTTC
CDR3aa: CASSWGLAKNIQYF

j_gene: TRBJ2-3
abundance: once
d_gene: TRBD2
v_gene: TRBV7-6
CDR3nt: TGTGCCAGCAGCTTAGGGGTAGCGGGAACCAACACTCGCACAGATACGCAGTATTTT
CDR3aa: CASSLGVAGTNTRTDTQYF

j_gene: TRBJ1-1
abundance: .
d_gene: .
v_gene: TRBV27
CDR3nt: TGTGCCAGCAGTTTAGGGGACTTGAACACTGAAGCTTTCTTT
CDR3aa: CASSLGDLNTEAFF

j_gene: TRBJ1-5
abundance: .
d_gene: TRBD1
v_gene: TRBV5-6
CDR3nt: TGTGCCAGCAGCAGACAGGACAGGCCCAACCTCCAGCCCCAGCATTTT
CDR3aa: CASSRQDRPNLQPQHF

j_gene: TRBJ1-5
abundance: .
d_gene: .
v_gene: TRBV6-5
CDR3nt: TGTGCCAGCAGGCCCAACAGGGTTAGCAATCAGCCCCAGCATTTT
CDR3aa: CASRPNRVSNQPQHF

j_gene: TRBJ2-7
abundance: .
d_gene: .
v_gene: TRBV24-1
CDR3nt: TGTGCCACCAGTGACGTTGACAGACACGAGCAGTACTTC
CDR3aa: CATSDVDRHEQYF

j_gene: TRBJ1-4
abundance: .
d_gene: TRBD1
v_gene: TRBV5-4
CDR3nt: TGTGCCAGCAGCTCAACAGGGGGCGCTGATGAAAAACTGTTTTTT
CDR3aa: CASSSTGGADEKLFF

j_gene: TRBJ1-5
abundance: .
d_gene: TRBD1
v_gene: TRBV30
CDR3nt: TGTGCCTGGAGCCTATTGGACAGGGCGCAGCCCCAGCATTTT
CDR3aa: CAWSLLDRAQPQHF

j_gene: TRBJ2-1
abundance: .
d_gene: .
v_gene: TRBV24-1
CDR3nt: TGTGCCACCACTGATCCTAGCTATGAGCAGTTCTTC
CDR3aa: CATTDPSYEQFF

j_gene: TRBJ2-3
abundance: .
d_gene: TRBD2
v_gene: TRBV6-4
CDR3nt: TGTGCCAGCAGTGCTTTAGCGGGAGGCACAGATACGCAGTATTTT
CDR3aa: CASSALAGGTDTQYF

j_gene: TRBJ1-6
abundance: .
d_gene: .
v_gene: TRBV18
CDR3nt: TGTGCCAGCTCAATCCTAAGCTCCTATAATTCACCCCTCCACTTT
CDR3aa: CASSILSSYNSPLHF

j_gene: TRBJ1-1
abundance: few
d_gene: .
v_gene: TRBV11-3
CDR3nt: TGTGCCAGCAGCTTAGATCCGGTCACTGAAGCTTTCTTT
CDR3aa: CASSLDPVTEAFF

j_gene: TRBJ2-3
abundance: .
d_gene: .
v_gene: TRBV29-1
CDR3nt: TGCAGCGCCCGGTTGGAGACAGATACGCAGTATTTT
CDR3aa: CSARLETDTQYF

j_gene: TRBJ2-7
abundance: .
d_gene: TRBD1
v_gene: TRBV20-1
CDR3nt: TGCAGTGCTAGTACGACAGGGACCCCCTCCTACGAGCAGTACTTC
CDR3aa: CSASTTGTPSYEQYF

j_gene: TRBJ1-2
abundance: .
d_gene: TRBD1
v_gene: TRBV4-1
CDR3nt: TGCGCCAGCAGCCAAGATGGGACAGACCAATATGGCTACACCTTC
CDR3aa: CASSQDGTDQYGYTF

j_gene: TRBJ1-1
abundance: .
d_gene: .
v_gene: TRBV7-6
CDR3nt: TGTGCCAGCAGCTTAGAACCGGGAAACACTGAAGCTTTCTTT
CDR3aa: CASSLEPGNTEAFF

j_gene: TRBJ1-5
abundance: .
d_gene: .
v_gene: TRBV5-1
CDR3nt: TGCGCCAGCAGTGAGGGGGTCGGAGTCAATCAGCCCCAGCATTTT
CDR3aa: CASSEGVGVNQPQHF

j_gene: TRBJ2-7
abundance: once
d_gene: TRBD1
v_gene: TRBV5-4
CDR3nt: TGTGCCAGCAAGCCCGGGACAGGGGACTACGAGCAGTACTTC
CDR3aa: CASKPGTGDYEQYF

j_gene: TRBJ2-1
abundance: .
d_gene: TRBD2
v_gene: TRBV5-1
CDR3nt: TGCGCCAGCAGCCCTACATGGGGCGGGAGCCACAATGAGCAGTTCTTC
CDR3aa: CASSPTWGGSHNEQFF

j_gene: TRBJ2-2
abundance: once
d_gene: TRBD1
v_gene: TRBV3-1/TRBV3-2
CDR3nt: TGTGCCAGCAGCCAGGACAGGGATTGGGCCGGGGAGCTGTTTTTT
CDR3aa: CASSQDRDWAGELFF

j_gene: TRBJ1-2
abundance: .
d_gene: .
v_gene: TRBV6-2/TRBV6-3
CDR3nt: TGTGCCAGCAGTTCTCCCGGAGACTATGGCTACACCTTC
CDR3aa: CASSSPGDYGYTF

j_gene: TRBJ1-6
abundance: .
d_gene: TRBD1
v_gene: TRBV30
CDR3nt: TGTGCCTGGAGCCGACAGGGTGACAATTCACCCCTCCACTTT
CDR3aa: CAWSRQGDNSPLHF

j_gene: TRBJ2-3
abundance: .
d_gene: TRBD2
v_gene: TRBV5-4
CDR3nt: TGTGCCAGCAGCTTGCGGCGGGAGGGCCGGGATACGCAGTATTTT
CDR3aa: CASSLRREGRDTQYF

j_gene: TRBJ2-7
abundance: once
d_gene: TRBD1
v_gene: TRBV2
CDR3nt: TGTGCCAGCAAAGTACAGGGGTCTAGCTACGAGCAGTACTTC
CDR3aa: CASKVQGSSYEQYF

j_gene: TRBJ2-3
abundance: .
d_gene: .
v_gene: TRBV2
CDR3nt: TGTGCCAGCAGTGATTCTAGCAGGACAGATACGCAGTATTTT
CDR3aa: CASSDSSRTDTQYF

j_gene: TRBJ1-5
abundance: .
d_gene: .
v_gene: TRBV7-9
CDR3nt: TGTGCCAGCAGTTCGGGGAATTGGAACAATCAGCCCCAGCATTTT
CDR3aa: CASSSGNWNNQPQHF

j_gene: TRBJ2-5
abundance: .
d_gene: TRBD2
v_gene: TRBV27
CDR3nt: TGTGCCAGCAGACTAGCGGGCCGCCAAGAGACCCAGTACTTC
CDR3aa: CASRLAGRQETQYF

j_gene: TRBJ2-7
abundance: .
d_gene: .
v_gene: TRBV5-1
CDR3nt: TGCGCCAGCAGCTGGGGGGGCGGGAATCAGTACGAGCAGTACTTC
CDR3aa: CASSWGGGNQYEQYF

j_gene: TRBJ1-5
abundance: .
d_gene: TRBD1
v_gene: TRBV30
CDR3nt: TGTGCCTGGAGCTGGGGACAGGGCTTTCAGCCCCAGCATTTT
CDR3aa: CAWSWGQGFQPQHF

j_gene: TRBJ2-7
abundance: medium-sized
d_gene: TRBD1
v_gene: TRBV6-2/TRBV6-3
CDR3nt: TGTGCCAGCAGTTACAATATTCGGACAGGGGGGATCGAGCAGTACTTC
CDR3aa: CASSYNIRTGGIEQYF

j_gene: TRBJ2-5
abundance: .
d_gene: TRBD1
v_gene: TRBV4-1
CDR3nt: TGCGCCAGCAACCCTGAAACAGGGGGCGTAGAGACCCAGTACTTC
CDR3aa: CASNPETGGVETQYF

j_gene: TRBJ2-1
abundance: .
d_gene: .
v_gene: TRBV5-1
CDR3nt: TGCGCCAGCAGCCGCGTCGGGGGGCGGAATGAGCAGTTCTTC
CDR3aa: CASSRVGGRNEQFF

j_gene: TRBJ1-4
abundance: .
d_gene: .
v_gene: TRBV27
CDR3nt: TGTGCCAGCAGTTTAGCGGGCGGCGAAAAACTGTTTTTT
CDR3aa: CASSLAGGEKLFF

j_gene: TRBJ1-6
abundance: .
d_gene: .
v_gene: TRBV2
CDR3nt: TGTGCCAGCAGCGGACCGACGGCAGGGGTGGACCGGTCCTATAATTCACCCCTCCACTTT
CDR3aa: CASSGPTAGVDRSYNSPLHF

j_gene: TRBJ1-4
abundance: .
d_gene: .
v_gene: TRBV11-2
CDR3nt: TGTGCCAGCAGCTTCTACAGGGCGGTGACTAATGAAAAACTGTTTTTT
CDR3aa: CASSFYRAVTNEKLFF

j_gene: TRBJ1-3
abundance: .
d_gene: .
v_gene: TRBV9
CDR3nt: TGTGCCAGCAGCCCAAGAGCCCTTGAGGGCTCTGGAAACACCATATATTTT
CDR3aa: CASSPRALEGSGNTIYF

j_gene: TRBJ1-1
abundance: .
d_gene: .
v_gene: TRBV5-1
CDR3nt: TGCGCCAGCAGCTTTGACTGGGGGGGAGCTGAAGCTTTCTTT
CDR3aa: CASSFDWGGAEAFF

j_gene: TRBJ1-1
abundance: .
d_gene: TRBD1
v_gene: TRBV12-5
CDR3nt: TGTGCTAGTGGTTTGGGGACCGGGTCCAGGGGGCACACTGAAGCTTTCTTT
CDR3aa: CASGLGTGSRGHTEAFF

j_gene: TRBJ2-5
abundance: .
d_gene: TRBD1
v_gene: TRBV4-1
CDR3nt: TGCGCCAGCAGCCAGCCGGACAGGCTCCAAACCCAGTACTTC
CDR3aa: CASSQPDRLQTQYF

j_gene: TRBJ1-3
abundance: few
d_gene: .
v_gene: TRBV11-2
CDR3nt: TGTGCCAGCAGCTCCCTGACAGGCGGAAACACCATATATTTT
CDR3aa: CASSSLTGGNTIYF

j_gene: TRBJ1-1
abundance: .
d_gene: TRBD1
v_gene: TRBV19
CDR3nt: TGTGCCAGTAGTACCTTCCAGACAGGGGTGACCACTGAAGCTTTCTTT
CDR3aa: CASSTFQTGVTTEAFF

j_gene: TRBJ2-3
abundance: .
d_gene: .
v_gene: TRBV3-1/TRBV3-2
CDR3nt: TGTGCCAGCAGCCAACTACTAGGGGATACGCAGTATTTT
CDR3aa: CASSQLLGDTQYF

j_gene: TRBJ2-5
abundance: .
d_gene: TRBD2
v_gene: TRBV19
CDR3nt: TGTGCCAGTAGTATACAAAGCGGGAGGGCCGTAGAGACCCAGTACTTC
CDR3aa: CASSIQSGRAVETQYF